Each of the 14 T cell receptor beta chains below was sequenced from the same sample in a study of T cells in Graves' hyperthyroidism and ophthalmopathy. It was RNA transcripts that yielded the amplified TCR beta CDR3 regions. The TCR CDR3 was amplified in a first-round RT-PCR using the HTBI primer set. TCRdb re-called the multiplex PCR reads through MiXCR, storing one row per CDR3 protein. The sample has some 210,000 distinct CDR3 sequences; roughly a sixth are singletons. Material for sequencing was blood. The receptors stem from a man aged 50 or older with Graves' hyperthyroidism.

Points on this clonotype: This could be a read error, since a much larger clone is one nucleotide away. V is TRBV20-1 and J is TRBJ2-3; possibly TRBD1 or TRBD2 for D (5 bases each). CDR3 size: 17 residues. CDR1 is DFQATT, CDR2 SNEGSKA, per germline (reference sequence). The DNA for the CDR3 is TGCAGTGCCAGAGGTCAAGCTCCCGGGGCTAGCACAGATACGCAGTATTTT. It codes for CSARGQAPGASTDTQYF.

The genes are TRBV10-3 and TRBJ2-1; 10 bases fit TRBD2. The V and J ends lost 0 bases and 6 bases, in that order; junction bases with no gene match: 5. This CDR3 region has 16 residues. In germline, CDR1 is ENHRY, CDR2 SYGVKD. The CDR3 DNA follows: TGTGCCATCAGTGAGTCAGGAGTAGCGGGGGGCAATGAGCAGTTCTTC. This gives the protein CAISESGVAGGNEQFF.

This clonotype was found many times. The chain is built from TRBV28 and TRBJ1-1; 8 bases line up with TRBD1. Germline CDR1 MDHEN, CDR2 SYDVKM. The junction had 8 bases not matched to a gene; V was cut back by 5 bases and J by 3 bases. The CDR3 spans 15 residues. CDR3 coding DNA: TGTGCCAGCAGTATGGACAGGGCGACGTACACTGAAGCTTTCTTT. Amino acids: CASSMDRATYTEAFF.

This clonotype was seen a few times. The V gene is TRBV29-1, the J gene TRBJ2-5, with 9 nucleotides matching TRBD2. The germline gives CDR1 SQVTM, CDR2 ANQGSEA. This CDR3 spans 14 amino acids. The V gene end was trimmed by 7 bases and the J gene end by 5 bases; junction bases not matched to a gene: 11. CDR3 region: CSATMGSGSETQYF. The CDR3 DNA reads TGCAGCGCGACCATGGGTAGCGGGAGTGAGACCCAGTACTTC.

The table lists this clonotype with many counts. The J gene is TRBJ2-3, the V gene TRBV2; D remains unclear. CDR1 and CDR2 from the germline V gene are SNHLY and FYNNEI. The CDR3 loop spans 15 amino acids. V was pared by 2 bases and J by 0 bases, with 9 bases between. CDR3 in DNA: TGTGCCAGCAGTGAATGGCTCATAAGCACAGATACGCAGTATTTT. Translated: CASSEWLISTDTQYF.

The V gene is TRBV6-2 or TRBV6-3, the J gene TRBJ1-1; TRBD1 matches at 11 bases. Germline assignment: CDR1 MNHEY and CDR2 SVGEGT. V shed 6 bases and J 4 bases; nucleotides not matched to a gene: 7. The CDR3 consists of 15 residues. The CDR3 reads CASSGQGARSTEAFF. Written as DNA, the CDR3 is TGTGCCAGCAGCGGACAGGGGGCGCGGAGCACTGAAGCTTTCTTT.

This clonotype has at least ten counts. V and J are TRBV28 and TRBJ1-2; a possible D gene is TRBD1 (6 bases). Trimming cost V 5 bases and J 0 bases, with 13 bases left between them. Looked up from germline, CDR1 is MDHEN and CDR2 is SYDVKM. The CDR3 is made up of 15 amino acids. The CDR3 loop reads CASSPPGTPNYGYTF. CDR3 bases: TGTGCCAGCAGTCCCCCCGGGACACCTAACTATGGCTACACCTTC.

This clonotype was found many times. V usage is TRBV6-1 and J usage is TRBJ2-5; the D gene is possibly TRBD2 (6 bases). Trimming pared 6 bases from V and 0 bases from J, leaving 11 bases between. This CDR3 has 14 residues. The germline V gene has CDR1 MNHNS and CDR2 SASEGT. The CDR3 DNA sequence: TGTGCCAGCAGGTCCAGACTAGACCAAGAGACCCAGTACTTC. It is translated as CASRSRLDQETQYF.

The rearrangement joins TRBV6-1 to TRBJ1-1; D remains unclear. Trimming pared 2 bases from V and 4 bases from J, leaving 14 bases between. Per the germline V gene, CDR1 is MNHNS and CDR2 is SASEGT. The CDR3 is made up of 15 amino acids. The CDR3 nucleotides are TGTGCCAGCAGTGAATGGCACCTGACGAGCACTGAAGCTTTCTTT. Translated, it gives CASSEWHLTSTEAFF.

This clonotype was counted a few times. The CDR3 region has the DNA TGTGCTAGTGGTTTGGAACGAGGTAGGACAAGGGCCGCTAACTATGGCTACACCTTC. As protein: CASGLERGRTRAANYGYTF. This chain connects TRBV12-5 to TRBJ1-2; D possibly corresponds to TRBD1 (5 bases). The CDR3 is 19 residues long. Germline CDR1 reads LGHNT; CDR2 reads FRNRAP. The ends were cut back, 1 base at V and 0 bases at J, with 21 bases in the middle.

This clonotype was recorded at least ten times. The gene calls are TRBV20-1 and TRBJ2-5, with 9 bases aligning to TRBD1. CDR3 length: 14 residues. Germline V gene lookup returns CDR1 DFQATT and CDR2 SNEGSKA (reference sequence). The V segment lost 5 bases and the J segment 4 bases; nucleotides outside the gene matches: 8. The CDR3 spells CSARAGQGRETQYF. As DNA, the CDR3 is TGCAGTGCTCGCGCCGGACAGGGGAGAGAGACCCAGTACTTC.

The genes are TRBV12-3 or TRBV12-4 and TRBJ1-2, with 9 bases fitting TRBD1. V gave up 7 bases and J gave up 4 bases; unmatched junction bases: 7. The CDR3 covers 14 residues. The CDR3 loop is CASTPGQGIYGYTF. CDR3 coding DNA: TGTGCCAGCACCCCGGGACAGGGTATCTATGGCTACACCTTC.

This clonotype was seen at least ten times. This chain connects TRBV20-1 to TRBJ2-7; tentative D call: TRBD1 (6 bases). Germline loops: CDR1 DFQATT, CDR2 SNEGSKA (reference sequence). The V end lost 5 bases, the J end lost 2 bases, and 13 bases lay between the germline ends. There are 13 residues in the CDR3. Here the CDR3 DNA reads TGCAGTGCTCAGGGGCAGCCAACCTACGAGCAGTACTTC. Translated, it gives CSAQGQPTYEQYF.

Ten or more counts support this clonotype. This chain connects TRBV28 to TRBJ2-1, with 11 bases lining up with TRBD2. The J segment lost 5 bases and the V segment lost 7 bases, leaving 4 bases of the junction unmatched. There are 14 residues in the CDR3. Germline V gives CDR1 MDHEN, CDR2 SYDVKM. CDR3 bases: TGTGCCAGCATCCTAGCGGGAGGAAACAATGAGCAGTTCTTC. It encodes CASILAGGNNEQFF.